This T cell receptor beta chain stems from a study of cytomegalovirus exposure and HLA in healthy donors. Whole-study results and caveats: The HLA-A and HLA-B alleles of most subjects were reportedly predicted accurately from TCR beta sequences. Only CMV serostatus was available as immune exposure information.

With 60 Vbeta and 13 Jbeta primers, the PCR was carried out. The protocol was immunoSEQ multiplex PCR, while the TCRdb copy is restricted to in-frame clones and leaves out a portion. The repertoire holds about 140,000 clones, with roughly 62% as singletons. Donors counted as nominally healthy when sampled, yet unrecorded immune exposures were likely. For this clone: Its antigen is not known.

Trimming left V 0 bases short and J 1 base short, with 6 bases between. The CDR3 spans 15 residues. The germline gives CDR1 SGHDN, CDR2 FVKESK. This TCR was recovered from a male donor in good health and CMV-seronegative. The sequenced sample was PBMCs. The rearrangement uses TRBV14 and TRBJ1-4; D remains unclear. The chain's CDR3 is CASSQEVRTNEKLFF. CDR3 DNA: TGTGCCAGCAGCCAAGAAGTCAGAACTAATGAAAAACTGTTTTTT.